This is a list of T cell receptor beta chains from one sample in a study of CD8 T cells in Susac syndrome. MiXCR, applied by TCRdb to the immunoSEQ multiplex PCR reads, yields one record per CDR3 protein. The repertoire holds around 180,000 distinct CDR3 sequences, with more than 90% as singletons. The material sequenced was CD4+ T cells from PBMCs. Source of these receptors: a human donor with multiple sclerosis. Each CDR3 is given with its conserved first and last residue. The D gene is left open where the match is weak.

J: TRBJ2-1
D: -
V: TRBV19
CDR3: CASKVDPVYNEQFF
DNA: TGTGCCAGTAAAGTAGATCCCGTCTACAATGAGCAGTTCTTC

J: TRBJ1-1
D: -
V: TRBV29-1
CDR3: CSVDATEAFF
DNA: TGCAGCGTTGACGCCACTGAAGCTTTCTTT

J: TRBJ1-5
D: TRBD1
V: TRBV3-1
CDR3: CASSQQTGVNQPQHF
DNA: TGTGCCAGCAGCCAACAGACAGGGGTTAATCAGCCCCAGCATTTT

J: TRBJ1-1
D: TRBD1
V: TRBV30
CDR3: CAWSTGGYTEAFF
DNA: TGTGCCTGGAGTACAGGGGGCTACACTGAAGCTTTCTTT

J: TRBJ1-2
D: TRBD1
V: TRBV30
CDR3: CAWSVLAGGGQGYTF
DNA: TGTGCCTGGAGTGTACTGGCAGGGGGTGGCCAGGGCTACACCTTC

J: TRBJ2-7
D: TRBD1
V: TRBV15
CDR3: CATSRVGGEGFGQYF
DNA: TGTGCCACCAGCAGAGTAGGGGGCGAAGGATTTGGGCAGTACTTC

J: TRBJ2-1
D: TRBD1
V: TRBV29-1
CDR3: CSVEGRTGFDEQFF
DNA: TGCAGCGTTGAAGGCCGGACAGGGTTTGATGAGCAGTTCTTC

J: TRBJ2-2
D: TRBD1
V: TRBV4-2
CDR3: CASSQLGQGNTGELFF
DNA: TGTGCCAGCAGCCAGTTGGGACAGGGGAACACCGGGGAGCTGTTTTTT

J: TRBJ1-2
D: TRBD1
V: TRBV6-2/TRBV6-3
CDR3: CASSHRGAGGYTF
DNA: TGTGCCAGCAGTCACAGGGGCGCAGGAGGCTACACCTTC

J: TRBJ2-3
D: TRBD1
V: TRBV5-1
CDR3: CASSRGQITDTQYF
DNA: TGCGCCAGCAGCCGGGGACAGATCACAGATACGCAGTATTTT

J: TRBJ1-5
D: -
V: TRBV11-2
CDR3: CASSSRPLAPQHF
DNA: TGTGCCAGCAGCTCCCGACCTTTGGCGCCCCAGCATTTT